This T cell receptor (beta chain) was recorded in a study of identifying expanded T cells in peripheral blood. Concerning this clone: The antigen remains undetermined.

No infections or other immune events were documented during collection. Assay: immunoSEQ multiplex PCR; the TCRdb copy retains only in-frame clones and omits some. Among 100,000 or so clones listed, roughly 88% were seen once. Study-level points and caveats: Variance in clone template counts between approximately two-week samples significantly increased with total template count across all healthy donors. About 1.2 clones differed between technical replicates, versus approximately 17 and 20 over time.

Between the trimmed V and J ends, which lost 8 bases and 0 bases, there was a span of 13 bases. The CDR3 has 14 amino acids. Germline assignment: CDR1 MNHEY and CDR2 SVGAGI. The source is a person aged 18 to 75 in good health. The V and J genes are TRBV6-5 and TRBJ1-2, with D unresolved. Sequencing was carried out using blood. The CDR3 DNA sequence: TGTGCCAGCCGGCCCGCGGAACCTAACTATGGCTACACCTTC. It translates to CASRPAEPNYGYTF.